This T cell receptor beta chain came from a study of beta chain features in type 1 diabetes. Study conclusions and caveats: More deletions and fewer insertions at VDJ junctions were found in patients with type 1 diabetes. Patients' naive, central memory and regulatory TCRB repertoires appeared more alike than those of healthy donors. Whether TCRB rearrangement is influenced by HLA type went unresolved here.

The authors reverse transcribed all of the isolated RNA, so sequencing captured expressed TCRB transcripts. Here immunoSEQ multiplex PCR was the method, and the copy in TCRdb shows in-frame clones only, minus some. This repertoire shows roughly 450,000 clones, about 10% found once; its top ten account for 0.035% to 0.05%. About this clone itself: The antigen remains undetermined.

The CDR3 is made up of 16 amino acids. Germline-derived CDR1 and CDR2 are KGHSH and LQKENI. V lost 2 bases, J lost 4 bases, and 8 bases stayed unmatched. The TCR originated in a woman aged 18-29 years in good health. The specimen sequenced was naive CD4+ T cells from blood. This chain links TRBV18 with TRBJ1-2; 9 bases are shared with TRBD1. The CDR3 DNA is TGTGCCAGCTCACCAACCCCCGGGACAGGGATCTATGGCTACACCTTC. It codes for CASSPTPGTGIYGYTF.